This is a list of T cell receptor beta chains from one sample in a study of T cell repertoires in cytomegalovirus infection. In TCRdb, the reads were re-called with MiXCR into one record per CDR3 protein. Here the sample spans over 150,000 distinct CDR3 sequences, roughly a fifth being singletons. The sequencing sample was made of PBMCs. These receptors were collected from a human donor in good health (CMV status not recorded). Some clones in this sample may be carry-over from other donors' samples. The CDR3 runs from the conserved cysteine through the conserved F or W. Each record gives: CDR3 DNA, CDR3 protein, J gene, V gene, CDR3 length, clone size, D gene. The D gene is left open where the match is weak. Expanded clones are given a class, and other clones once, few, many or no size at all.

TGTGCCAGCAGCCCAAACCGGGACAGTGTTAACATTCAGTACTTC CASSPNRDSVNIQYF TRBJ2-4 TRBV7-2 15 many TRBD1
TGTGCCAGCAGCTTGACGAGCGGGGGGTTCATCACAGATACGCAGTATTTT CASSLTSGGFITDTQYF TRBJ2-3 TRBV5-4 17 few TRBD2
TGTGCCAGCAGCCGCCCCGAGACAGGGCTTTCTGGCTATGGCTACACCTTC CASSRPETGLSGYGYTF TRBJ1-2 TRBV12-3/TRBV12-4 17 few TRBD1
TGTGCCAGCAGGACTGTCCGTCGGGCCTACAATGAGCAGTTCTTC CASRTVRRAYNEQFF TRBJ2-1 TRBV28 15 . .
TGTGCTAGTGACTCCCCGCCCCGGGACAGGGGACCTCACAATGAGCAGTTCTTC CASDSPPRDRGPHNEQFF TRBJ2-1 TRBV12-5 18 many TRBD1
TGCGCCAGCAGCTGGACAGGTTTCTCCTACGAGCAGTACTTC CASSWTGFSYEQYF TRBJ2-7 TRBV5-1 14 . TRBD1
TGCAGTGCTCCAACCAGCGGGGGCCTAAAAGAGACCCAGTACTTC CSAPTSGGLKETQYF TRBJ2-5 TRBV20-1 15 . TRBD2
TGTGCCAGTGTTGAGCAGGGGAATGGAGGCTACACCTTC CASVEQGNGGYTF TRBJ1-2 TRBV5-5 13 . .
TGTGCCAGCAGCTCCACCGGGACCTCTGGAAACACCATATATTTT CASSSTGTSGNTIYF TRBJ1-3 TRBV7-2 15 many .
TGTGCCAGCCGCCTCGGAACGAGCACTGAAGCTTTCTTT CASRLGTSTEAFF TRBJ1-1 TRBV6-5 13 many .
TGTGCCAGTAGTGGGCTCAGACTAGCGGGACGAGAGACCCAGTACTTC CASSGLRLAGRETQYF TRBJ2-5 TRBV19 16 few TRBD2
TGTGCCAGCAGCCTTCTCCGGGACAGGGGGCCCCGGGAGCTGTTTTTT CASSLLRDRGPRELFF TRBJ2-2 TRBV12-3/TRBV12-4 16 few TRBD1
TGTGCCAGCAGCGGCATAGCGGGCTACGAGCAGTACTTC CASSGIAGYEQYF TRBJ2-7 TRBV7-9 13 . TRBD2
TGTGCCAGCAGCTTAAGTGGCAGTATCCAAGAGACCCAGTACTTC CASSLSGSIQETQYF TRBJ2-5 TRBV11-2 15 . .
TGTGCCAGCAGTTTACAGGGCAGTCAAGAGACCCAGTACTTC CASSLQGSQETQYF TRBJ2-5 TRBV12-3/TRBV12-4 14 . .
TGTGCCAGCTCACCACGGGAGTACGAGCAGTACTTC CASSPREYEQYF TRBJ2-7 TRBV18 12 few .
TGTGCCAGCAGCGCGACTAGCGGGAGGAGGAACACCGGGGAGCTGTTTTTT CASSATSGRRNTGELFF TRBJ2-2 TRBV2 17 . TRBD2
TGTGCCAGTAGTTCCGGGACACCCCTGGAGCAGTACTTC CASSSGTPLEQYF TRBJ2-7 TRBV19 13 few .
TGTGCCAGCAGGTCGGGACAGGGGGGGACAGATACGCAGTATTTT CASRSGQGGTDTQYF TRBJ2-3 TRBV27 15 many TRBD1
TGTGCCAGCTCTAGCGAATCCTACAATGAGCAGTTCTTC CASSSESYNEQFF TRBJ2-1 TRBV2 13 . .
TGTGCCAGCAGTTACATTGCGGGCCCCTACGAGCAGTACTTC CASSYIAGPYEQYF TRBJ2-7 TRBV6-6 14 . .
TGCGCCAGCAGCCAAGAATTGGGCCCGAACACCGGGGAGCTGTTTTTT CASSQELGPNTGELFF TRBJ2-2 TRBV4-3 16 few .
TGTGCCAGCAGCTTCACCCTCAGGGGGCGCATTATGGCTTTCTTT CASSFTLRGRIMAFF TRBJ1-1 TRBV7-2 15 many TRBD1